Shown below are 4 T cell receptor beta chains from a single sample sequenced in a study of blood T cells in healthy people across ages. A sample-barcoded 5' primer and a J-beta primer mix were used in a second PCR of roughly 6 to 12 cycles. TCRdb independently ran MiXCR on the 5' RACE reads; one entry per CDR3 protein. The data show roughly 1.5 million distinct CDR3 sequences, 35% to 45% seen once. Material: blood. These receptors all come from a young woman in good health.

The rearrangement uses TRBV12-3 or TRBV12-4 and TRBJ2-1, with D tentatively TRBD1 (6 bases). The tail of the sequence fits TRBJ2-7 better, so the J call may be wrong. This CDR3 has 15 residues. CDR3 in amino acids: CASSPQGNSYDEQYF. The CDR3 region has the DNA TGTGCCAGCAGCCCACAGGGTAACTCCTACGATGAGCAGTACTTC.

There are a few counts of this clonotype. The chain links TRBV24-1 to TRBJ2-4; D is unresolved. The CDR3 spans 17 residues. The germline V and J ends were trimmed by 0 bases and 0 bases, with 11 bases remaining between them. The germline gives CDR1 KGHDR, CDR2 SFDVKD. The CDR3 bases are TGTGCCACCAGTGATTTGTGGTCTTCCTTAGCCAAAAACATTCAGTACTTC. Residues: CATSDLWSSLAKNIQYF.

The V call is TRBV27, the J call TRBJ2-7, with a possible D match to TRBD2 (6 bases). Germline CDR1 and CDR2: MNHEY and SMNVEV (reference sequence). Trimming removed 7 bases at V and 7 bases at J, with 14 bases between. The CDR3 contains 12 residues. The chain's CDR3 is CASKTSYNEQYF. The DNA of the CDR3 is TGTGCCAGCAAAACTAGCTACAATGAGCAGTACTTC.

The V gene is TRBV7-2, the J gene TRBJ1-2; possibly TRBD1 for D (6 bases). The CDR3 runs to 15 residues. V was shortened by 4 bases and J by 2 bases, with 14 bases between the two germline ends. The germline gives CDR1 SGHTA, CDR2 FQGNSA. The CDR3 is CASSSQPTGNYGYTF. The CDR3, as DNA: TGTGCCAGCAGCTCCCAACCCACAGGGAACTATGGCTACACCTTC.